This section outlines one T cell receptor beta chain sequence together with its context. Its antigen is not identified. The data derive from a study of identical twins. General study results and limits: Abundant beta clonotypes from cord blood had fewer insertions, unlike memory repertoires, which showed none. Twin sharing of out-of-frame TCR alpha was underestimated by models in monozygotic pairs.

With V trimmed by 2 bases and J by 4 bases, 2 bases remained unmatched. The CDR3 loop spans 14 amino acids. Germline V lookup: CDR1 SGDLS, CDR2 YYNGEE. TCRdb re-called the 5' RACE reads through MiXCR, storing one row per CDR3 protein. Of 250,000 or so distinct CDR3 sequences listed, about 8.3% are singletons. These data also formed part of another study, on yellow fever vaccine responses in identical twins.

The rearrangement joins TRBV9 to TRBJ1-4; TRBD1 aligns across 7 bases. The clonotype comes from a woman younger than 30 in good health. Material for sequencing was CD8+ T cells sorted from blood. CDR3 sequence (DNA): TGTGCCAGCAGCGTGGGGACAGATAATGAAAAACTGTTTTTT. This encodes CASSVGTDNEKLFF. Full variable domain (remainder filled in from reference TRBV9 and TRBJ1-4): DSGVTQTPKHLITATGQRVTLRCSPRSGDLSVYWYQQSLDQGLQFLIQYYNGEERAKGNILERFSAQQFPDLHSELNLSSLELGDSALYFCASSVGTDNEKLFFGSGTQLSVL.